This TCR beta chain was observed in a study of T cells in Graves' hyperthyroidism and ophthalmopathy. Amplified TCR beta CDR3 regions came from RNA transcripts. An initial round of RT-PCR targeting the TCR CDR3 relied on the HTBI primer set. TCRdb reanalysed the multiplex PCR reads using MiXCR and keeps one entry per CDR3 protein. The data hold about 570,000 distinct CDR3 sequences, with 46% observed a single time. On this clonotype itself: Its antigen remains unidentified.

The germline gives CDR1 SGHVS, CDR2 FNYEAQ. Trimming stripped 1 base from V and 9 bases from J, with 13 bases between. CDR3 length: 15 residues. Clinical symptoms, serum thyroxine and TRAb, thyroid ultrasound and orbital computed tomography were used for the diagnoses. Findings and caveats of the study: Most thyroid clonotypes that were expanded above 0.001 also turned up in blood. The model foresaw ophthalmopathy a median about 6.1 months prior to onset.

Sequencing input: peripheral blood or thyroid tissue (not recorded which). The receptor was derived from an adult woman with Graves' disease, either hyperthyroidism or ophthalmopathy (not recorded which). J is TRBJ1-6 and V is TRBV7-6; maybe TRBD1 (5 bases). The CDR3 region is CASSLVGRGRSPLHF. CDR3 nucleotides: TGTGCCAGCAGCTTAGTGGGCCGGGGCCGTTCACCCCTCCACTTT.